The source of this T cell receptor beta chain is a study of T cells after yellow fever vaccination. About the research overall: It was SMART-Seq v4 Ultra Low Input that prepared the fractions with low cell numbers.

TCRdb reprocessed the 5' RACE reads with MiXCR, giving one entry per CDR3 protein. The sample lists 300,000 to 450,000 distinct CDR3 sequences; over 5% were seen once. This CDR3 spans 14 amino acids. Trimming pared 8 bases from V and 1 base from J, leaving 14 bases between. This chain links TRBV12-3 or TRBV12-4 with TRBJ2-5; a possible D gene is TRBD1 (6 bases). The source was PBMCs, collected 5 days after the yellow fever booster vaccination. The TCR was taken from a man aged 25-45 years who received the YFV17D yellow fever vaccine. CDR3 nucleotide sequence: TGTGCCAGCGCCGAGGACAGCACCCAAGAGACCCAGTACTTC. Protein: CASAEDSTQETQYF.